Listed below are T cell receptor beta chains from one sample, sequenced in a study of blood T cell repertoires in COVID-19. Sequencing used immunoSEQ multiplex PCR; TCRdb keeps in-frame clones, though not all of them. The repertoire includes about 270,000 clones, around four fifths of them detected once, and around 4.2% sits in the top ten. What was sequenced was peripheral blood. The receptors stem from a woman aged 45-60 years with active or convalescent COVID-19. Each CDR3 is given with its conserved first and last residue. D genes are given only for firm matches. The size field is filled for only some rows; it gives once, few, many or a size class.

CDR3 protein: CASSPGQRRRDTEAFF
CDR3 DNA: TGTGCCAGCTCACCGGGACAGCGGAGGAGGGACACTGAAGCTTTCTTT
V gene: TRBV18
clone size: .
D gene: TRBD1
J gene: TRBJ1-1

CDR3 protein: CASGLTPRGYGSEAFF
CDR3 DNA: TGTGCTAGTGGTTTGACCCCCCGGGGTTACGGATCTGAAGCTTTCTTT
V gene: TRBV12-5
clone size: few
D gene: .
J gene: TRBJ1-1

CDR3 protein: CSASLEGTEAFF
CDR3 DNA: TGCAGTGCTAGTCTCGAGGGCACTGAAGCTTTCTTT
V gene: TRBV20-1
clone size: .
D gene: .
J gene: TRBJ1-1

CDR3 protein: CASSLTGANTEAFF
CDR3 DNA: TGTGCCAGCAGCTTGACCGGAGCGAACACTGAAGCTTTCTTT
V gene: TRBV5-4
clone size: .
D gene: .
J gene: TRBJ1-1

CDR3 protein: CASRKGQFMNTEAFF
CDR3 DNA: TGTGCCAGCAGGAAAGGACAGTTCATGAACACTGAAGCTTTCTTT
V gene: TRBV25-1
clone size: .
D gene: .
J gene: TRBJ1-1

CDR3 protein: CASSWGGPNTEAFF
CDR3 DNA: TGTGCCAGTAGTTGGGGGGGACCAAACACTGAAGCTTTCTTT
V gene: TRBV19
clone size: .
D gene: .
J gene: TRBJ1-1

CDR3 protein: CASRRANTGELFF
CDR3 DNA: TGTGCCAGCAGAAGAGCGAACACCGGGGAGCTGTTTTTT
V gene: TRBV12-3/TRBV12-4
clone size: .
D gene: .
J gene: TRBJ2-2

CDR3 protein: CSVGLAGGETQYF
CDR3 DNA: TGCAGCGTTGGTCTAGCGGGAGGGGAGACCCAGTACTTC
V gene: TRBV29-1
clone size: .
D gene: TRBD2
J gene: TRBJ2-5

CDR3 protein: CASSLVTSGSYPFTDTQYF
CDR3 DNA: TGTGCCAGCAGCTTAGTAACGAGCGGGAGCTACCCTTTCACAGATACGCAGTATTTT
V gene: TRBV7-9
clone size: .
D gene: TRBD2
J gene: TRBJ2-3

CDR3 protein: CASSYGDSGYTF
CDR3 DNA: TGTGCCAGCAGTTACGGCGACAGTGGCTACACCTTC
V gene: TRBV6-5
clone size: .
D gene: .
J gene: TRBJ1-2

CDR3 protein: CATSRQGAVGDEQFF
CDR3 DNA: TGTGCCACCAGTCGACAGGGAGCGGTGGGCGATGAGCAGTTCTTC
V gene: TRBV24-1
clone size: once
D gene: TRBD1
J gene: TRBJ2-1

CDR3 protein: CASSPREGSSYNEQFF
CDR3 DNA: TGTGCCAGCTCACCACGAGAGGGTAGCTCCTACAATGAGCAGTTCTTC
V gene: TRBV18
clone size: few
D gene: .
J gene: TRBJ2-1

CDR3 protein: CASMPGGSVNEQFF
CDR3 DNA: TGTGCCAGCATGCCGGGGGGCAGCGTGAATGAGCAGTTCTTC
V gene: TRBV6-5
clone size: .
D gene: .
J gene: TRBJ2-1

CDR3 protein: CASSRYRDRVELNYGYTF
CDR3 DNA: TGTGCCAGCAGTCGATACCGGGACAGGGTAGAGCTTAACTATGGCTACACCTTC
V gene: TRBV28
clone size: .
D gene: TRBD1
J gene: TRBJ1-2

CDR3 protein: CASSERLIQGNQPQHF
CDR3 DNA: TGTGCCAGCAGTGAACGCTTAATCCAGGGAAATCAGCCCCAGCATTTT
V gene: TRBV6-1
clone size: .
D gene: .
J gene: TRBJ1-5

CDR3 protein: CATSRAGEKLFF
CDR3 DNA: TGTGCCACCAGCAGAGCGGGTGAAAAACTGTTTTTT
V gene: TRBV15
clone size: .
D gene: .
J gene: TRBJ1-4

CDR3 protein: CASSVSSGYTF
CDR3 DNA: TGTGCCAGCAGTGTTAGTTCGGGCTACACCTTC
V gene: TRBV2
clone size: .
D gene: .
J gene: TRBJ1-2

CDR3 protein: CASSQGSGRPSYNEQFF
CDR3 DNA: TGTGCCAGCAGCCAAGGTAGCGGGAGGCCCAGTTACAATGAGCAGTTCTTC
V gene: TRBV3-1/TRBV3-2
clone size: .
D gene: TRBD2
J gene: TRBJ2-1

CDR3 protein: CAWSPYTFDRDYGYTF
CDR3 DNA: TGTGCCTGGAGTCCATACACCTTCGACAGGGACTATGGCTACACCTTC
V gene: TRBV30
clone size: .
D gene: TRBD1
J gene: TRBJ1-2

CDR3 protein: CSASGGALAFF
CDR3 DNA: TGCAGTGCTAGTGGTGGGGCCCTGGCTTTCTTT
V gene: TRBV20-1
clone size: .
D gene: .
J gene: TRBJ1-1

CDR3 protein: CASKYIGAGGPSGELFF
CDR3 DNA: TGTGCCAGCAAATATATCGGAGCGGGAGGGCCTTCCGGGGAGCTGTTTTTT
V gene: TRBV2
clone size: few
D gene: TRBD2
J gene: TRBJ2-2

CDR3 protein: CASRTGTETQYF
CDR3 DNA: TGTGCCAGCAGAACAGGCACCGAGACCCAGTACTTC
V gene: TRBV6-5
clone size: .
D gene: .
J gene: TRBJ2-5

CDR3 protein: CASSPDRGYGYTF
CDR3 DNA: TGTGCCAGCAGCCCGGACAGGGGTTATGGCTACACCTTC
V gene: TRBV7-9
clone size: .
D gene: TRBD1
J gene: TRBJ1-2

CDR3 protein: CASSLGPREQYF
CDR3 DNA: TGTGCCAGCAGTTTAGGCCCCAGAGAGCAGTACTTC
V gene: TRBV28
clone size: .
D gene: .
J gene: TRBJ2-7

CDR3 protein: CASSVSGRTDTQYF
CDR3 DNA: TGTGCCAGCAGCGTTAGCGGGCGCACAGATACGCAGTATTTT
V gene: TRBV7-9
clone size: .
D gene: TRBD2
J gene: TRBJ2-3

CDR3 protein: CASSDLGGGSDYTEAFF
CDR3 DNA: TGTGCCAGCAGTGACCTTGGAGGGGGCAGCGATTACACTGAAGCTTTCTTT
V gene: TRBV6-1
clone size: .
D gene: TRBD1
J gene: TRBJ1-1

CDR3 protein: CASTGSYEQYF
CDR3 DNA: TGTGCCAGCACAGGTTCCTACGAGCAGTACTTC
V gene: TRBV6-5
clone size: .
D gene: .
J gene: TRBJ2-7

CDR3 protein: CASSLQPSSYNEQFF
CDR3 DNA: TGTGCCAGCAGCCTCCAACCCAGCTCCTACAATGAGCAGTTCTTC
V gene: TRBV7-2
clone size: once
D gene: .
J gene: TRBJ2-1

CDR3 protein: CASSLSPSGNEQFF
CDR3 DNA: TGTGCCAGCAGCCTCTCCCCTAGCGGGAATGAGCAGTTCTTC
V gene: TRBV9
clone size: .
D gene: TRBD2
J gene: TRBJ2-1

CDR3 protein: CASSPETGLNTEAFF
CDR3 DNA: TGTGCCAGCAGCCCCGAGACAGGGTTGAACACTGAAGCTTTCTTT
V gene: TRBV5-6
clone size: .
D gene: TRBD1
J gene: TRBJ1-1

CDR3 protein: CASSIDSQGAAPSYEQYF
CDR3 DNA: TGTGCCAGTAGTATAGATTCACAGGGGGCGGCCCCCTCCTACGAGCAGTACTTC
V gene: TRBV19
clone size: .
D gene: TRBD1
J gene: TRBJ2-7

CDR3 protein: CAWSARGLWAQANYGYTF
CDR3 DNA: TGTGCCTGGAGTGCCCGGGGGTTGTGGGCCCAGGCTAACTATGGCTACACCTTC
V gene: TRBV30
clone size: few
D gene: .
J gene: TRBJ1-2

CDR3 protein: CAARDRGSPTLTEAFF
CDR3 DNA: TGTGCCGCACGGGACAGAGGATCACCTACTCTTACTGAAGCTTTCTTT
V gene: TRBV5-4
clone size: .
D gene: TRBD1
J gene: TRBJ1-1

CDR3 protein: CASSPWAGSGNTEAFF
CDR3 DNA: TGCGCCAGCAGCCCTTGGGCAGGGTCGGGGAACACTGAAGCTTTCTTT
V gene: TRBV4-1
clone size: .
D gene: .
J gene: TRBJ1-1

CDR3 protein: CASRSGSEAFF
CDR3 DNA: TGTGCCAGCAGGTCAGGCTCTGAAGCTTTCTTT
V gene: TRBV12-3/TRBV12-4
clone size: .
D gene: .
J gene: TRBJ1-1

CDR3 protein: CASTLAGVTSEQYF
CDR3 DNA: TGTGCCAGCACTTTAGCGGGAGTAACTTCCGAGCAGTACTTC
V gene: TRBV7-2
clone size: .
D gene: TRBD2
J gene: TRBJ2-7

CDR3 protein: CASRQGVYGYTF
CDR3 DNA: TGTGCCAGCAGGCAGGGGGTCTATGGCTACACCTTC
V gene: TRBV28
clone size: .
D gene: TRBD1
J gene: TRBJ1-2

CDR3 protein: CASSILEVTGNQPQHF
CDR3 DNA: TGTGCCAGTAGTATACTCGAGGTCACGGGGAATCAGCCCCAGCATTTT
V gene: TRBV19
clone size: .
D gene: .
J gene: TRBJ1-5

CDR3 protein: CASSSRRDRGSRSSYEQYF
CDR3 DNA: TGTGCCAGCTCCTCTAGAAGGGACAGGGGGTCTAGGAGCTCCTACGAGCAGTACTTC
V gene: TRBV27
clone size: .
D gene: TRBD1
J gene: TRBJ2-7

CDR3 protein: CASSSGTDSNQPQHF
CDR3 DNA: TGTGCCAGCAGCTCCGGGACTGATAGCAATCAGCCCCAGCATTTT
V gene: TRBV11-2
clone size: .
D gene: .
J gene: TRBJ1-5

CDR3 protein: CASSEAGTSIHEQFF
CDR3 DNA: TGTGCCAGCAGCGAAGCCGGGACTAGTATCCATGAGCAGTTCTTC
V gene: TRBV9
clone size: .
D gene: TRBD2
J gene: TRBJ2-1

CDR3 protein: CATSAATSGYNEQFF
CDR3 DNA: TGTGCCACCAGTGCCGCGACTAGCGGTTACAATGAGCAGTTCTTC
V gene: TRBV24-1
clone size: .
D gene: TRBD2
J gene: TRBJ2-1

CDR3 protein: CSGGLGGGTGELFF
CDR3 DNA: TGCAGCGGCGGGTTAGGGGGAGGGACCGGGGAGCTGTTTTTT
V gene: TRBV29-1
clone size: few
D gene: .
J gene: TRBJ2-2

CDR3 protein: CASTGDRYGYTF
CDR3 DNA: TGTGCCAGTACCGGAGACAGATATGGCTACACCTTC
V gene: TRBV19
clone size: .
D gene: .
J gene: TRBJ1-2

CDR3 protein: CASSRGDRNTIYF
CDR3 DNA: TGTGCCAGCTCTCGGGGGGACCGAAACACCATATATTTT
V gene: TRBV9
clone size: .
D gene: .
J gene: TRBJ1-3

CDR3 protein: CASSQAQQVDTQYF
CDR3 DNA: TGCGCCAGCAGCCAAGCCCAGCAGGTAGATACGCAGTATTTT
V gene: TRBV3-1/TRBV3-2
clone size: .
D gene: .
J gene: TRBJ2-3

CDR3 protein: CASRMTGGPGKTQYF
CDR3 DNA: TGTGCCAGCCGCATGACAGGGGGCCCAGGGAAGACCCAGTACTTC
V gene: TRBV27
clone size: .
D gene: TRBD1
J gene: TRBJ2-5

CDR3 protein: CASSEAIRAYGYTF
CDR3 DNA: TGTGCCAGCAGTGAAGCGATCAGGGCCTATGGCTACACCTTC
V gene: TRBV2
clone size: .
D gene: .
J gene: TRBJ1-2

CDR3 protein: CASSQVGGEREKLFF
CDR3 DNA: TGCGCCAGCAGCCAAGTAGGGGGGGAACGGGAAAAACTGTTTTTT
V gene: TRBV4-1
clone size: .
D gene: .
J gene: TRBJ1-4

CDR3 protein: CASSETSGTQETQYF
CDR3 DNA: TGTGCCAGCAGCGAGACTAGCGGAACCCAAGAGACCCAGTACTTC
V gene: TRBV7-8
clone size: .
D gene: TRBD2
J gene: TRBJ2-5

CDR3 protein: CAWWDRGLRTSGRNTQYF
CDR3 DNA: TGTGCCTGGTGGGACAGGGGGCTAAGGACTAGCGGGAGAAATACGCAGTATTTT
V gene: TRBV30
clone size: .
D gene: .
J gene: TRBJ2-3

CDR3 protein: CATSRDFTQKDEKLFF
CDR3 DNA: TGTGCCACCAGCAGAGATTTCACACAGAAAGATGAAAAACTGTTTTTT
V gene: TRBV15
clone size: .
D gene: .
J gene: TRBJ1-4

CDR3 protein: CSPLQTRTGELFF
CDR3 DNA: TGCAGCCCCCTCCAGACACGCACCGGGGAGCTGTTTTTT
V gene: TRBV29-1
clone size: .
D gene: .
J gene: TRBJ2-2